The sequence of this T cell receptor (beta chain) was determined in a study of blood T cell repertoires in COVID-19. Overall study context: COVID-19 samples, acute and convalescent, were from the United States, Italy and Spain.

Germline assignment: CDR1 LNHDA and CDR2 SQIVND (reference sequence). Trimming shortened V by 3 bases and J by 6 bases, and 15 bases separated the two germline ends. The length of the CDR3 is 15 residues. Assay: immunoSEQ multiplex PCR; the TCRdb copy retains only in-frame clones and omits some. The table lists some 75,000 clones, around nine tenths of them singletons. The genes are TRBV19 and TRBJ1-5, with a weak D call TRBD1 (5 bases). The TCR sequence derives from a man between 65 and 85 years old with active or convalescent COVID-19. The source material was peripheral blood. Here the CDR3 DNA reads TGTGCCAGTAGTATCGGGGGGAGAAGGGGTCAGCCCCAGCATTTT. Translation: CASSIGGRRGQPQHF.